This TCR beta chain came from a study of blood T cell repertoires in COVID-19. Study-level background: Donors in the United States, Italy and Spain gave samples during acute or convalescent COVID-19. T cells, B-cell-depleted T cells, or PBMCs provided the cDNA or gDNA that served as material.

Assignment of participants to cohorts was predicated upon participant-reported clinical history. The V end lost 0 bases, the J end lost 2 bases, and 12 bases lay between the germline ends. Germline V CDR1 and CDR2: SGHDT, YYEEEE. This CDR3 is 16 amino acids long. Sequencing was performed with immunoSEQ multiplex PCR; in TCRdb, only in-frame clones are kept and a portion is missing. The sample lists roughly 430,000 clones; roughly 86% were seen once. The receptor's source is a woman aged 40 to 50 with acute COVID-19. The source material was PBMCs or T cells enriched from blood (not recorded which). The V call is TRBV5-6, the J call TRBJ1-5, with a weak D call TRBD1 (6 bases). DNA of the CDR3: TGTGCCAGCAGCTTGGAGGCGGGGGGCGGCAATCAGCCCCAGCATTTT. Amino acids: CASSLEAGGGNQPQHF.